This TCR beta chain was sequenced in a study of identical twins (dated by TCRdb to the mid-2010s). General notes on the study: TCR alpha and beta repertoires from monozygotic twins, unrelated adults of various ages and cord blood were deep-sequenced to test whether fetal clonotypes persist. To rule out contamination, the twin experiments were replicated at different times with different library preparation protocols. Study-wide findings and limitations: Zero-insertion analyses could be partly confounded by invariant T cells such as MAIT and iNKT, although diverse VJ usage argued against such confounding for most clonotypes. Because the same donors could not be followed over many years, the conclusions depended on cross-sectional statistical analysis. In beta out-of-frame sequences, excess twin sharing was weaker, because having fewer shared sequences lowered the signal-to-noise ratio. Abundant cord blood beta clonotypes had fewer insertions, young adult naive repertoires showed a similar but weaker trend, and memory repertoires showed no such trend. Compared with coincidental sharing between unrelated individuals, out-of-frame TCR alpha sequences shared between twins had an excess of sequences with low generation probability. Recombination models systematically underestimated out-of-frame TCR alpha sharing in monozygotic twins but agreed with sharing between unrelated individuals.

V sheds 2 bases and J sheds 6 bases, leaving 11 bases between their ends. The CDR3 spans 15 residues, from the cysteine through the phenylalanine. Of the read, only the CDR3 DNA is kept; its 45 bases are in frame from base 1. For CDR1 and CDR2, the germline V gene lists SGHTA and FQGNSA. Every donor in the study was a healthy Caucasian. This clonotype was seen only a few times. Its cognate antigen has yet to be identified. Per-nucleotide qualities are absent, and no much larger clonotype sits a single base away. Libraries came from 5' RACE. For sequencing, an Illumina HiSeq 2000 was employed. Template switching added a universal primer binding site, and the final cDNA carried a unique molecular identifier that allowed TCR cDNA molecules to be counted accurately. First-strand cDNA for TCR alpha and beta chains was synthesized from specific primers in the conserved constant-segment region. To control for contamination, every cDNA library carried two barcodes: a SMART-Mk sample barcode plus Illumina barcodes. TruSeq adapter sequences along with Illumina sample barcodes were introduced in two successive PCR steps. The TCR alpha and beta cDNA libraries were sequenced on the Illumina HiSeq platform using custom primers. As for the authors' bioinformatics: MiGEC processed the raw reads to extract unique molecular identifiers, while MiXCR was used to determine the CDR3 positions. Recombination models were inferred per individual with the repgenHMM and IGoR tools using an EM algorithm. Shared clonotypes were analyzed with the tcR package in R, and sharing was normalized by the product of cloneset sizes. Out-of-frame nonproductive sequences were analyzed to study raw recombination free of thymic and clonal selection effects. TCRdb passed the public sequencing reads through fastp at Q25 and MiXCR, retaining productive beta sequences. Identical CDR3 protein sequences are pooled into one entry, listed with their most common genes and DNA. TCRdb's processing, not the authors' own work, is the source of the V and J calls. This sample has roughly 1.6 million distinct CDR3 sequences in its table, and less than 40% of those were observed once. The top ten clonotypes cover approximately 0.29% of the sample.

The chain is encoded by TRBV7-2 joined to TRBJ1-6; a tentative D match to TRBD1 spans 6 bases. This sequence was found in a newborn girl in good health. Sequenced input: cord blood. CDR3 loop: CASSLSNRVNSPLHF. Read as DNA, the sequence is TGTGCCAGCAGCTTATCCAACAGGGTTAATTCACCCCTCCACTTT.